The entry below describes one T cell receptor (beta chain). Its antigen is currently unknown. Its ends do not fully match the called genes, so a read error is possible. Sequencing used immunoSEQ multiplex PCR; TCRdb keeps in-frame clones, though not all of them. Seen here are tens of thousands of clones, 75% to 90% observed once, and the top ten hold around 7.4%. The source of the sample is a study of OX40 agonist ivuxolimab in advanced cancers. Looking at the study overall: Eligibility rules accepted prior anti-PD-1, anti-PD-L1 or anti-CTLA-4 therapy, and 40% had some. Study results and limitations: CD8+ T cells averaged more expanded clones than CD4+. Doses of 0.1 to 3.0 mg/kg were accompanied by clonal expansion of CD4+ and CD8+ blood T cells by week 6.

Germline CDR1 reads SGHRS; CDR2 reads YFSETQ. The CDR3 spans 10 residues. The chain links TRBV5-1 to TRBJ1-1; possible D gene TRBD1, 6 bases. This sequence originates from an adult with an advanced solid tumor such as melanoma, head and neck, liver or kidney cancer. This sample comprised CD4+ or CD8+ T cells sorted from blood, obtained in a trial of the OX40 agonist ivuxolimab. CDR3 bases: TGCGCCAGCAGCTTGGCAGGGGCAGACTTT. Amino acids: CASSLAGADF. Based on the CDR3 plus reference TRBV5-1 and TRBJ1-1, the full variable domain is KAGVTQTPRYLIKTRGQQVTLSCSPISGHRSVSWYQQTPGQGLQFLFEYFSETQRNKGNFPGRFSGRQFSNSRSEMNVSTLELGDSALYLCASSLAGADFGQGTRLTVV.